One T cell receptor (beta chain) is described in this entry. V lost 6 bases and J 0 bases, leaving 9 bases between the germline ends. CDR3 length: 14 residues. CDR1 is LNHDA and CDR2 is SQIVND in the germline V gene (reference sequence). These data originate in a study of blood T cell repertoires in COVID-19. Generated by immunoSEQ multiplex PCR, the TCRdb table keeps only in-frame clones and is missing some. The table lists about 370,000 clones, approximately 90% of them singletons. The clonotype originates from a man between 18 and 29 years old who had recovered from COVID-19. The sample consisted of PBMCs or T cells enriched from blood (not recorded which). The chain couples TRBV19 to TRBJ1-3; D is undetermined. As DNA, the CDR3 is TGTGCCAGTAGGCCGGTAACCTCTGGAAACACCATATATTTT. As protein: CASRPVTSGNTIYF.